These 31 T cell receptor beta chains were all obtained from the same sample, sequenced in a study of OX40 agonist ivuxolimab in advanced cancers. Produced via immunoSEQ multiplex PCR; TCRdb's table is partial and in-frame only. This sample has about 55,000 clones, with about 88% found just once. The source was CD4+ or CD8+ T cells sorted from blood, collected in a trial of the OX40 agonist ivuxolimab. The receptors were gathered from an adult with an advanced solid tumor such as melanoma, head and neck, liver or kidney cancer.

The gene calls are TRBV2 and TRBJ1-3; TRBD1 might be the D (5 bases). Germline V gene data show CDR1 as SNHLY and CDR2 as FYNNEI. This CDR3 is built from 14 residues. V lost 6 bases, J lost 0 bases, and 9 bases lay in between. The CDR3, as DNA: TGTGCCAGCAGCGCAACAGGCTCTGGAAACACCATATATTTT. Its protein is CASSATGSGNTIYF.

The chain has TRBV19 and TRBJ2-7, with 14 nucleotides matching TRBD2. The CDR3 runs to 15 residues. Trimming at V came to 5 bases and at J to 6 bases, leaving 6 bases not matched to a gene. Germline CDR1 and CDR2: LNHDA and SQIVND (reference sequence). This chain's CDR3 is CASSSGTSGGSEQYF. The CDR3 nucleotides read TGTGCCAGTAGTTCAGGGACTAGCGGGGGATCCGAGCAGTACTTC.

V and J are TRBV19 and TRBJ2-7, with 12 bases fitting TRBD2. This CDR3 has 15 amino acids. Germline V lookup: CDR1 LNHDA, CDR2 SQIVND (reference sequence). With V trimmed by 4 bases and J by 2 bases, 3 bases remained unmatched. The CDR3 DNA sequence: TGTGCCAGTAGTAAGACTAGCGGGGGCCCCTACGAGCAGTACTTC. This encodes CASSKTSGGPYEQYF.

This clone was seen once. This sequence joins TRBV18 and TRBJ2-1; D is ambiguous. Trimming pared 0 bases from V and 5 bases from J, leaving 8 bases between. Germline-derived CDR1 and CDR2 are KGHSH and LQKENI. The CDR3 loop spans 14 amino acids. This chain's CDR3 is CASSPPNPNNEQFF. Here the CDR3 DNA reads TGTGCCAGCTCACCACCGAATCCGAACAATGAGCAGTTCTTC.

As to this clone: Germline and junction disagree at one end, which may indicate a read error. V gene TRBV2 combines with J gene TRBJ1-6; a weak D match, TRBD1 (6 bases). From germline, CDR1 is SNHLY and CDR2 FYNNEI. The CDR3 is made up of 12 amino acids. CDR3: CASREDRSPLHF. The CDR3 nucleotides read TGTGCCAGCAGAGAAGACAGGTCCCCCCTCCACTTT.

The CDR3, as DNA: TGTGCCAGCAGCGTAGTGGACAGGCTGGGGGTATATGGCTACACCTTC. Its protein is CASSVVDRLGVYGYTF. This sequence joins TRBV9 and TRBJ1-2, with TRBD1 matching over 7 bases. The CDR3 extends over 16 amino acids. CDR1 SGDLS and CDR2 YYNGEE come from the germline V gene. The V and J ends lost 0 bases and 5 bases, in that order; junction bases with no gene match: 10.

This clone was seen just once. The chain couples TRBV18 to TRBJ1-2; D is undetermined. Per germline, CDR1 KGHSH and CDR2 LQKENI. This CDR3 region has 15 residues. V lost 3 bases and J lost 4, with 15 bases in between. The CDR3 nucleotides read TGTGCCAGCTCACCGCCCCCAGTTGATCGCTATGGCTACACCTTC. Translated, it gives CASSPPPVDRYGYTF.

The rearrangement joins TRBV28 to TRBJ2-7, with D tentatively TRBD2 (5 bases). V gave up 2 bases and J gave up 5 bases, with 7 bases separating them. This CDR3 is 12 amino acids long. CDR1 is MDHEN, CDR2 SYDVKM, per germline. The CDR3 sequence: CASSLMGDEQYF. The CDR3 region has the DNA TGTGCCAGCAGTTTAATGGGAGACGAGCAGTACTTC.

The chain couples TRBV30 to TRBJ1-1; D is perhaps TRBD1 (6 bases). Trimming pared 3 bases from V and 4 bases from J, leaving 12 bases between. The germline V gene has CDR1 GTSNPN and CDR2 SVGIG (reference sequence). There are 13 residues in the CDR3. The CDR3 DNA follows: TGTGCCTGGAGAGGGACATCGGCCACTGAAGCTTTCTTT. The encoded protein is CAWRGTSATEAFF.

The V call is TRBV6-5, the J call TRBJ2-1; D gene unclear. The CDR3 is 11 residues long. The V gene lost 8 bases and the J gene lost 6 bases, with 8 bases spanning the gap. Germline CDR1 reads MNHEY; CDR2 reads SVGAGI. The CDR3 sequence is CASAQINEQFF. Written as DNA, the CDR3 is TGTGCCAGCGCCCAAATCAATGAGCAGTTCTTC.

The chain couples TRBV6-5 to TRBJ1-1; a weak D match, TRBD1 (5 bases). CDR1 is MNHEY, CDR2 SVGAGI, per germline. This CDR3 has 13 amino acids. V was trimmed by 6 bases and J by 1 base, leaving 9 bases between them. The CDR3 protein is CASRPQGNTEAFF. CDR3 bases: TGTGCCAGCAGACCTCAGGGGAACACTGAAGCTTTCTTT.

This clone was counted a single time. The chain couples TRBV30 to TRBJ2-3; D could derive from TRBD1 or TRBD2 (6 bases each). This CDR3 has 12 residues. The germline V and J ends were trimmed by 3 bases and 7 bases, with 11 bases remaining between them. Germline CDR1 is GTSNPN and CDR2 is SVGIG (reference sequence). This CDR3 reads CAWRPGGHTQYF. CDR3 sequence (DNA): TGTGCCTGGAGGCCCGGGGGCCATACGCAGTATTTT. Together with reference TRBV30 and TRBJ2-3, the CDR3 gives the full variable domain: SQTIHQWPATLVQPVGSPLSLECTVEGTSNPNLYWYRQAAGRGLQLLFYSVGIGQISSEVPQNLSASRPQDRQFILSSKKLLLSDSGFYLCAWRPGGHTQYFGPGTRLTVL.

This clone has just one count. The chain joins TRBV7-9 to TRBJ2-7, with no clear D. The CDR3 runs 13 residues. CDR1 is SEHNR and CDR2 is FQNEAQ in the germline V gene (reference sequence). V was clipped by 5 bases and J by 6 bases, with 14 bases between them. The chain's CDR3 is CASSPLTRTEQYF. DNA for the CDR3: TGTGCCAGCAGCCCCCTAACCCGAACCGAGCAGTACTTC.

The V and J genes are TRBV28 and TRBJ1-2; D possibly corresponds to TRBD1 (5 bases). Between the trimmed V and J ends, which lost 10 bases and 2 bases, there was a span of 14 bases. The CDR3 covers 13 residues. Germline loops: CDR1 MDHEN, CDR2 SYDVKM. The CDR3 is CATPGAGNYGYTF. For the CDR3, the DNA is TGTGCCACGCCCGGGGCCGGAAACTATGGCTACACCTTC.

V is TRBV5-5 and J is TRBJ2-5; a possible D gene is TRBD2 (5 bases). Trimming removed 0 bases from V and 5 bases from J, with 17 bases in between. Germline values: CDR1 SGHKS, CDR2 YYEKEE (reference sequence). The CDR3 is 16 amino acids. The CDR3 DNA reads TGTGCCAGCAGCTTGGCCGCCGGACGGACTGTGGAGACCCAGTACTTC. Translation gives CASSLAAGRTVETQYF.

The chain recombines TRBV2 with TRBJ2-7, with D perhaps matching TRBD1 or TRBD2 (6 bases each). This CDR3 spans 15 amino acids. Trimming stripped 3 bases from V and 2 bases from J, with 14 bases between. The germline gives CDR1 SNHLY, CDR2 FYNNEI. CDR3 amino acids: CASSEEGGPTYEQYF. The CDR3 DNA reads TGTGCCAGCAGTGAGGAGGGGGGACCGACCTACGAGCAGTACTTC.

The DNA for the CDR3 is TGTGCCAGCAGTTACTCTTCGGGGGCCGGTAACTATGGCTACACCTTC. Its translation is CASSYSSGAGNYGYTF. The chain employs TRBV6-5 and TRBJ1-2, with D possibly matching TRBD1 (6 bases). The germline CDR1 and CDR2 sequences are MNHEY and SVGAGI. The CDR3 sequence is 16 residues long. Trimming took off 0 bases at V and 1 base at J, with 12 bases between the two ends.

The V gene is TRBV5-1, the J gene TRBJ2-3; 9 bases agree with TRBD2. CDR1 is SGHRS, CDR2 YFSETQ, per germline. This CDR3 is built from 18 residues. The trim removed 2 bases at V and 0 bases at J, leaving 10 bases unmatched. The CDR3 reads CASSLVTSGLPSTDTQYF. CDR3 nucleotides: TGCGCCAGCAGCTTAGTGACTAGCGGCCTTCCTAGCACAGATACGCAGTATTTT.

The chain couples TRBV16 to TRBJ2-7, with D unclear. This CDR3 has 13 amino acids. V was shortened by 0 bases and J by 9 bases, with 12 bases between the two germline ends. Per germline, CDR1 KGHSY and CDR2 FQNENV. The CDR3 coding sequence is TGTGCCAGCAGCCAATCGGGCGAGGCGCGGCAGTACTTC. This translates into CASSQSGEARQYF.

The chain couples TRBV19 to TRBJ2-7, with D perhaps TRBD1 or TRBD2 (5 bases each). Germline CDR1 and CDR2: LNHDA and SQIVND (reference sequence). The CDR3 sequence is 14 residues long. The V gene lost 4 bases and the J gene lost 3 bases, with 13 bases spanning the gap. CDR3 region: CASSRDGTGYEQYF. The CDR3, as DNA: TGTGCCAGTAGTAGGGACGGAACGGGCTACGAGCAGTACTTC.

This chain joins TRBV19 and TRBJ2-4; 7 positions agree with TRBD2. The CDR3 runs 13 residues. Germline V gives CDR1 LNHDA, CDR2 SQIVND (reference sequence). J gave up 8 bases and V 3 bases, and 4 bases lay outside the gene matches. This chain's CDR3 is CASSMREGDIQYF. Here the CDR3 DNA reads TGTGCCAGTAGTATGAGGGAGGGAGACATTCAGTACTTC. The variable domain in full, completed from reference TRBV19 and TRBJ2-4, reads DGGITQSPKYLFRKEGQNVTLSCEQNLNHDAMYWYRQDPGQGLRLIYYSQIVNDFQKGDIAEGYSVSREKKESFPLTVTSAQKNPTAFYLCASSMREGDIQYFGAGTRLSVL.

The V call is TRBV5-4, the J call TRBJ2-2, with D maybe TRBD1 (6 bases). The CDR3 extends over 16 amino acids. V was cut by 1 base and J by 6 bases, with 16 bases left in between. Germline V gives CDR1 SGHNT, CDR2 YYREEE (reference sequence). CDR3 residues: CASSLPTGRAAGELFF. In nucleotides, the CDR3 is TGTGCCAGCAGCTTGCCTACAGGGCGAGCGGCCGGGGAGCTGTTTTTT.

The rearrangement joins TRBV7-9 to TRBJ1-1, with a tentative D call TRBD1 (6 bases). Germline CDR1 reads SEHNR; CDR2 reads FQNEAQ (reference sequence). Trimming left V 4 bases short and J 4 bases short, with 10 bases between. This CDR3 spans 13 amino acids. The chain's CDR3 is CASSYEGGTEAFF. The CDR3 coding sequence is TGTGCCAGCAGCTACGAAGGGGGCACTGAAGCTTTCTTT.

The chain links TRBV5-5 to TRBJ1-1; perhaps TRBD1 as D (5 bases). With 1 base removed from V and 1 base from J, the gap between germline ends came to 11 bases. The CDR3 contains 15 residues. Germline CDR1 is SGHKS and CDR2 is YYEKEE (reference sequence). The CDR3 bases are TGTGCCAGCAGCTTGTTGGGACTTCAGAACACTGAAGCTTTCTTT. Amino acids: CASSLLGLQNTEAFF.

The chain combines TRBV2 with TRBJ1-1; no clear D. Germline-derived CDR1 and CDR2 are SNHLY and FYNNEI. The CDR3 covers 14 residues. V gave up 6 bases and J gave up 1 base, with 12 bases separating them. The CDR3 region has the DNA TGTGCCAGCAGCGTACACCCCCCGAACACTGAAGCTTTCTTT. It is translated as CASSVHPPNTEAFF.

The chain recombines TRBV19 with TRBJ1-5; D perhaps matches TRBD1 (5 bases). Germline assignment: CDR1 LNHDA and CDR2 SQIVND (reference sequence). V lost 5 bases to trimming and J lost 5 bases, with 22 bases between them. There are 17 residues in the CDR3. In DNA, the CDR3 is TGTGCCAGTAGTTTAAGACCTGGAGGGGAGGGCTATCAGCCCCAGCATTTT. Amino acid sequence: CASSLRPGGEGYQPQHF.

The rearrangement links TRBV7-8 to TRBJ2-2; D perhaps matches TRBD2 (6 bases). Germline V lookup: CDR1 SGHVS, CDR2 FQNEAQ. Trimming removed 7 bases from V and 5 bases from J, with 11 bases in between. The CDR3 covers 13 residues. The CDR3 region is CASTRGPTGELFF. CDR3 coding DNA: TGTGCCAGCACGCGGGGCCCAACCGGGGAGCTGTTTTTT. Complete variable domain (other parts from reference TRBV7-8 and TRBJ2-2): GAGVSQSPRYKVAKRGQDVALRCDPISGHVSLFWYQQALGQGPEFLTYFQNEAQLDKSGLPSDRFFAERPEGSVSTLKIQRTQQEDSAVYLCASTRGPTGELFFGEGSRLTVL.

This clone was detected only once. The rearrangement uses TRBV5-3 and TRBJ2-4; 10 bases agree with TRBD1. TRBV5-3 is an open reading frame whose function is uncertain. The trim removed 4 bases at V and 0 bases at J, leaving 10 bases unmatched. The CDR3 has 18 residues. The CDR3 loop is CARSGGTGAVLAKNIQYF. Here the CDR3 DNA reads TGTGCCAGAAGCGGTGGGACAGGGGCTGTCCTAGCCAAAAACATTCAGTACTTC.

The rearrangement links TRBV6-5 to TRBJ2-2; either TRBD1 or TRBD2 may fit D (6 bases each). V was pared by 11 bases and J by 6 bases, with 13 bases between. The CDR3 has 12 residues. Germline CDR1 is MNHEY and CDR2 is SVGAGI. DNA for the CDR3: TGTGCCTTGGGGGGCGGCCCCGGGGAGCTGTTTTTT. Its protein product is CALGGGPGELFF.

The chain employs TRBV29-1 and TRBJ2-5, with D unresolved. The ends were cut back, 2 bases at V and 2 bases at J, with 12 bases in the middle. The CDR3 sequence is 14 residues long. Looked up from germline, CDR1 is SQVTM and CDR2 is ANQGSEA. The CDR3 coding sequence is TGCAGCGTTGAACGGTGGCTTTATCAAGAGACCCAGTACTTC. This encodes CSVERWLYQETQYF.

The rearrangement joins TRBV6-5 to TRBJ2-3, with 10 nucleotides matching TRBD2. Germline V CDR1 and CDR2: MNHEY, SVGAGI. V shed 0 bases, J shed 4 bases, and the junction held 4 bases outside the gene matches. The CDR3 is 16 amino acids. This CDR3 is CASSYSASGGSDTQYF. CDR3 nucleotide sequence: TGTGCCAGCAGTTACTCGGCTAGCGGGGGATCAGATACGCAGTATTTT.